One sample yielded the 31 T cell receptor beta chains listed below, sequenced in a study of blood T cell repertoires in COVID-19. Data came from immunoSEQ multiplex PCR; TCRdb stores just in-frame clones and leaves some out. The repertoire holds a few hundred thousand clones, with approximately 91% as singletons. The sequencing sample was made of peripheral blood. These receptors were taken from a young woman with acute or convalescent COVID-19.

The V call is TRBV10-1, the J call TRBJ2-1; the match to TRBD2 covers 16 bases. With 3 bases clipped from V and 7 bases from J, the junction kept 6 bases outside the gene matches. CDR1 WNHNN and CDR2 SYGVQD come from the germline V gene (reference sequence). The CDR3 consists of 17 residues. The CDR3, as DNA: TGCGCCAGCAGTGAAGGGACTAGCGGGAGGGCCGGGAATGAGCAGTTCTTC. It codes for CASSEGTSGRAGNEQFF.

The rearrangement joins TRBV4-3 to TRBJ2-7, with D possibly TRBD2 on 5 matching bases. Germline CDR1 and CDR2: LGHNA and YSLEER. The CDR3 runs to 14 residues. Deletions cut 6 bases from V and 3 bases from J, with 15 bases between. CDR3 protein: CASRDEGPNYEQYF. For the CDR3, the DNA is TGCGCCAGCAGGGACGAGGGTCCGAACTACGAGCAGTACTTC.

This chain links TRBV6-1 with TRBJ2-2, with D unresolved. This CDR3 has 13 residues. Between the trimmed V and J ends, which lost 2 bases and 7 bases, there was a span of 8 bases. The germline V gene encodes CDR1 MNHNS and CDR2 SASEGT. In DNA, the CDR3 is TGTGCCAGCAGTGAAAGAGCTATCGGGGAGCTGTTTTTT. This sequence encodes CASSERAIGELFF.

The chain employs TRBV3-1 (or the pseudogene TRBV3-2) and TRBJ2-7, with 7 bases lining up with TRBD2. The J segment lost 2 bases and the V segment lost 3 bases, leaving 4 bases of the junction unmatched. The CDR3 totals 14 residues. CDR1 and CDR2 from the germline V gene are LGHDT and YNNKEL (reference sequence). The chain's CDR3 is CASSHGGTPYEQYF. The CDR3 DNA is TGTGCCAGCAGCCACGGGGGGACCCCCTACGAGCAGTACTTC.

The genes are TRBV27 and TRBJ1-3; TRBD1 agrees at 8 bases. The trim removed 5 bases at V and 0 bases at J, leaving 9 bases unmatched. Germline assignment: CDR1 MNHEY and CDR2 SMNVEV (reference sequence). The CDR3 spans 17 residues. CDR3 residues: CASSPWQGAPSGNTIYF. CDR3 in DNA: TGTGCCAGCAGTCCCTGGCAGGGGGCCCCCTCTGGAAACACCATATATTTT.

The rearrangement uses TRBV7-2 and TRBJ2-1, with TRBD1 matching 7 bases. CDR1 SGHTA and CDR2 FQGNSA come from the germline V gene. V shed 1 base and J 13 bases; nucleotides not matched to a gene: 4. The CDR3 consists of 12 residues. The chain's CDR3 is CASSLGDRVQFF. DNA of the CDR3: TGTGCCAGCAGCTTAGGAGACAGGGTACAGTTCTTC.

The chain carries TRBV27 and TRBJ1-4, with D unclear. V lost 3 bases and J lost 8, with 16 bases in between. CDR3 length equals 15 residues. Germline V CDR1 and CDR2: MNHEY, SMNVEV (reference sequence). The CDR3: CASSLGGSRKEKLFF. The CDR3 bases are TGTGCCAGCAGTTTGGGAGGGTCCAGGAAAGAAAAACTGTTTTTT.

V and J are TRBV11-2 and TRBJ2-7, with D possibly being TRBD2 (5 bases). Trimming removed 5 bases from V and 5 bases from J, with 16 bases in between. The germline gives CDR1 SGHAT, CDR2 FQNNGV. This CDR3 spans 14 amino acids. The CDR3 region has the DNA TGTGCCAGCAGCGGCGGCGACGGACTTAACGAGCAGTACTTC. Amino acids: CASSGGDGLNEQYF. The entire variable domain, with the rest obtained from reference TRBV11-2 and TRBJ2-7, is as follows: EAGVAQSPRYKIIEKRQSVAFWCNPISGHATLYWYQQILGQGPKLLIQFQNNGVVDDSQLPKDRFSAERLKGVDSTLKIQPAKLEDSAVYLCASSGGDGLNEQYFGPGTRLTVT.

This chain joins TRBV12-5 and TRBJ2-5, with TRBD2 as a possible D gene (5 bases). CDR3 length equals 16 residues. The germline V gene encodes CDR1 LGHNT and CDR2 FRNRAP. V gave up 3 bases and J gave up 3 bases, with 17 bases separating them. The CDR3 spells CASGFLKDGLKETQYF. CDR3 nucleotide sequence: TGTGCTAGTGGTTTCTTAAAGGATGGACTGAAAGAGACCCAGTACTTC.

J is TRBJ2-6 and V is TRBV21-1; the table's D call TRBD2 went unverified against the DNA. TRBV21-1 is listed as a pseudogene. The CDR3 length is 15 residues. The CDR3 spells CASSSRSSGANVLTF. In DNA, the CDR3 is TGTGCCAGCAGCTCCCGGAGCTCTGGGGCCAACGTCCTGACTTTC.

In this sample, this clone turned up a few times. One end of the junction fails to match germline, which may point to a read error. The chain links TRBV7-7 to TRBJ1-3, with D possibly being TRBD1 (6 bases). Germline V lookup: CDR1 SSHAT, CDR2 FNYEAQ (reference sequence). The CDR3 is 16 amino acids. In DNA form, the CDR3 reads TGTGCTAGCAGCCTTCGACAGGAGAGAGGGTTATACACCATATATTTT. Amino acids: CASSLRQERGLYTIYF.

This clone was detected only once. The V and J genes are TRBV11-3 and TRBJ2-1; 13 nucleotides line up with TRBD2. Trimming at V came to 4 bases and at J to 6 bases, leaving 3 bases not matched to a gene. This CDR3 has 15 amino acids. Per the germline V gene, CDR1 is SGHNT and CDR2 is YENEEA. CDR3 in DNA: TGTGCCAGCAGCTCGCGACTAGCGGGGGGCAATGAGCAGTTCTTC. Translated: CASSSRLAGGNEQFF.

This clone has only a few counts. The V and J genes are TRBV6-2 or TRBV6-3 and TRBJ1-2; 9 nucleotides align to TRBD1. The CDR3 has 15 amino acids. V was pared by 6 bases and J by 8 bases, with 13 bases of the junction left unmatched. The germline V gene has CDR1 MNHEY and CDR2 SVGEGT. Written as DNA, the CDR3 is TGTGCCAGCAGGTACCGGGACAGGGCTCAGGGCGGCTACACCTTC. The encoded protein is CASRYRDRAQGGYTF.

This chain connects TRBV7-9 to TRBJ2-1, with 7 bases aligning to TRBD2. This CDR3 is built from 12 residues. From germline, CDR1 is SEHNR and CDR2 FQNEAQ (reference sequence). V gave up 6 bases and J gave up 11 bases; unmatched junction bases: 7. The CDR3 nucleotides read TGTGCCAGCAGACCACCTAGCGGAAAGCAGTTCTTC. It yields the protein CASRPPSGKQFF.

The V call is TRBV5-1, the J call TRBJ1-4, with 9 positions matching TRBD1. J was trimmed by 5 bases and V by 2 bases; bases with no gene match: 7. CDR1 is SGHRS, CDR2 YFSETQ, per germline. The CDR3 loop spans 16 amino acids. The CDR3 DNA sequence: TGCGCCAGCAGCTTTACTGGACAGGGGACGAATGAAAAACTGTTTTTT. Protein sequence: CASSFTGQGTNEKLFF.

The V gene is TRBV6-6, the J gene TRBJ2-1; 7 bases align to TRBD2. After removal of 8 bases from V and 2 bases from J, the junction contained 6 bases not matched to a gene. This CDR3 has 14 amino acids. Germline CDR1 is MNHNY and CDR2 is SVGAGI (reference sequence). CDR3 nucleotides: TGTGCCAGCGGGAGCGGGGCCACCTACAATGAGCAGTTCTTC. Residues: CASGSGATYNEQFF.

The chain has TRBV5-1 and TRBJ2-1, with 15 bases that match TRBD2. Germline CDR1 is SGHRS and CDR2 is YFSETQ. V dropped 6 bases and J dropped 7; count of bases not matched to a gene: 8. This CDR3 spans 16 amino acids. CDR3 sequence reads: CASKWTSGRVGNEQFF. CDR3 nucleotides: TGCGCCAGCAAATGGACTAGCGGGAGGGTTGGGAATGAGCAGTTCTTC.

The chain has TRBV6-6 and TRBJ2-1; D is possibly TRBD1 (5 bases). CDR1 is MNHNY and CDR2 is SVGAGI in the germline V gene (reference sequence). V lost 6 bases and J 0 bases, leaving 15 bases between the germline ends. This CDR3 comprises 16 residues. The CDR3 region is CASRSDNPSSYNEQFF. CDR3 DNA: TGTGCCAGCAGGTCGGACAATCCGAGCTCCTACAATGAGCAGTTCTTC.

The chain couples TRBV6-2 or TRBV6-3 to TRBJ1-5; TRBD1 might be the D (6 bases). Trimming took off 4 bases at V and 6 bases at J, with 10 bases between the two ends. The CDR3 loop spans 13 amino acids. The V gene's germline CDR1 is MNHEY and CDR2 SVGEGT. CDR3: CASSFRGRQPQHF. Written as DNA, the CDR3 is TGTGCCAGCAGTTTCAGGGGACGTCAGCCCCAGCATTTT.

The V and J genes are TRBV7-6 and TRBJ2-5, with D unclear. Germline V lookup: CDR1 SGHVS, CDR2 FNYEAQ. The CDR3 consists of 15 residues. Trimming pared 1 base from V and 5 bases from J, leaving 14 bases between. The CDR3 bases are TGTGCCAGCAGCTTAGATTTAGAAGATGCGGAGACCCAGTACTTC. This gives the protein CASSLDLEDAETQYF.

This clone was seen a few times. The chain employs TRBV2 and TRBJ2-1; 9 bases agree with TRBD2. The CDR3 is 16 residues long. The germline gives CDR1 SNHLY, CDR2 FYNNEI. With V trimmed by 6 bases and J by 10 bases, 16 bases remained unmatched. CDR3 DNA sequence: TGTGCCAGCAGAAAGGTACGGACTAGCGAGTGGAGGGAGCAGTTCTTC. This encodes CASRKVRTSEWREQFF.

V usage is TRBV4-3 and J usage is TRBJ2-1; D is possibly TRBD2 (6 bases). V gave up 0 bases and J gave up 6 bases, with 6 bases separating them. The CDR3 sequence is 13 residues long. Germline V gives CDR1 LGHNA, CDR2 YSLEER. The CDR3 is CASSQEGGNEQFF. Written as DNA, the CDR3 is TGCGCCAGCAGCCAAGAGGGGGGCAATGAGCAGTTCTTC.

V and J are TRBV3-1 (or the pseudogene TRBV3-2) and TRBJ2-7; TRBD1 aligns across 12 bases. V dropped 4 bases and J dropped 4; count of bases not matched to a gene: 5. Looked up from germline, CDR1 is LGHDT and CDR2 is YNNKEL (reference sequence). This CDR3 is built from 15 residues. The CDR3 DNA reads as TGTGCCAGCAGCCGGGACAGGGGGCGAGATTACGAGCAGTACTTC. This translates into CASSRDRGRDYEQYF.

The chain recombines TRBV4-3 with TRBJ2-3; 8 positions match TRBD1. This CDR3 contains 15 residues. The ends lost 4 bases at V and 4 bases at J; junction bases unmatched: 7. The germline V gene encodes CDR1 LGHNA and CDR2 YSLEER. The CDR3 DNA follows: TGCGCCAGCAGCCTAGTAGGACAGGGTGCAGATACGCAGTATTTT. Amino acid sequence: CASSLVGQGADTQYF.

This chain uses TRBV27 with TRBJ1-2; 8 bases line up with TRBD1. Germline V gene sequence: CDR1 MNHEY, CDR2 SMNVEV (reference sequence). This CDR3 has 14 residues. V dropped 3 bases and J dropped 4; count of bases not matched to a gene: 4. The CDR3 loop is CASSLDGTGYGYTF. CDR3 DNA: TGTGCCAGCAGTTTGGACGGGACAGGCTATGGCTACACCTTC.

The chain has TRBV2 and TRBJ2-7; TRBD1 agrees at 7 bases. This CDR3 has 12 amino acids. The V gene end was trimmed by 3 bases and the J gene end by 7 bases; junction bases not matched to a gene: 3. Germline CDR1 SNHLY, CDR2 FYNNEI. The CDR3: CASSDPGGEQYF. As DNA, the CDR3 is TGTGCCAGCAGTGATCCAGGGGGTGAGCAGTACTTC.

The chain carries TRBV7-9 and TRBJ2-5; unclear D gene. Per the germline V gene, CDR1 is SEHNR and CDR2 is FQNEAQ (reference sequence). CDR3 length: 13 amino acids. The V end lost 4 bases, the J end lost 1 base, and 7 bases lay between the germline ends. CDR3 sequence reads: CASSSPGQETQYF. CDR3 bases: TGTGCCAGCAGCTCTCCGGGCCAAGAGACCCAGTACTTC. Full variable domain (outside the CDR3, taken from reference TRBV7-9 and TRBJ2-5): DTGVSQNPRHKITKRGQNVTFRCDPISEHNRLYWYRQTLGQGPEFLTYFQNEAQLEKSRLLSDRFSAERPKGSFSTLEIQRTEQGDSAMYLCASSSPGQETQYFGPGTRLLVL.

J is TRBJ2-7 and V is TRBV11-3; 8 bases are shared with TRBD1. The germline V gene encodes CDR1 SGHNT and CDR2 YENEEA. After removal of 5 bases from V and 3 bases from J, the junction contained 9 bases not matched to a gene. The CDR3 covers 15 residues. As DNA, the CDR3 is TGTGCCAGCAGCCTCGACAGGGGAAAGGACTACGAGCAGTACTTC. Amino acids: CASSLDRGKDYEQYF.

The chain joins TRBV5-1 to TRBJ2-1, with D perhaps TRBD2 (6 bases). The CDR3 is 11 amino acids. The V end lost 3 bases, the J end lost 10 bases, and 8 bases lay between the germline ends. The germline V gene has CDR1 SGHRS and CDR2 YFSETQ. The CDR3 loop reads CASSWGLEQFF. The DNA of the CDR3 is TGCGCCAGCAGCTGGGGACTCGAGCAGTTCTTC.

This clone was picked up one time. J is TRBJ2-4 and V is TRBV27, with 8 bases identical to TRBD2. Looked up from germline, CDR1 is MNHEY and CDR2 is SMNVEV (reference sequence). V lost 5 bases and J lost 3; bases outside the gene matches: 18. The CDR3 has 19 residues. The CDR3 sequence: CASSPESGLGLRGKNIQYF. CDR3 DNA: TGTGCCAGCAGTCCAGAATCGGGACTAGGCCTCCGGGGCAAAAACATTCAGTACTTC.

The chain joins TRBV4-1 to TRBJ1-6; 7 bases align to TRBD1. CDR1 is MGHRA, CDR2 YSYEKL, per germline. Losses at the gene ends were 5 bases for V and 8 bases for J; bases not matched to a gene: 12. The CDR3 is made up of 16 amino acids. CDR3 in DNA: TGCGCCAGCAGCGAAGTACAGGGGCTCCGGGATTCACCCCTCCACTTT. Its protein product is CASSEVQGLRDSPLHF.